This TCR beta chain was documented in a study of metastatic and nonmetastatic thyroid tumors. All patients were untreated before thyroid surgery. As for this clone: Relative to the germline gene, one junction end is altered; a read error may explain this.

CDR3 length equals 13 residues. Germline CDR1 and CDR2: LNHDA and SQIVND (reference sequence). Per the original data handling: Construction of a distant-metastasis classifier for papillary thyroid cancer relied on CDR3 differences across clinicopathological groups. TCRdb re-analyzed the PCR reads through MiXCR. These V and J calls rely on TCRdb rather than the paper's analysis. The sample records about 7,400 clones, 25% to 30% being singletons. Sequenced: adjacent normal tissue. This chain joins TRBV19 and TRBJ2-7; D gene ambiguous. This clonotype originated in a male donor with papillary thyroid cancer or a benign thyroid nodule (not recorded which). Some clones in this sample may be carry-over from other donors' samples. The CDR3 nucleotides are TGTGCCAGTAGTATGAGGAGCTCCTACGAGAAGTACTTC. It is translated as CASSMRSSYEKYF.